This T cell receptor (beta chain) was retrieved from a study of T cell responses to AZD1222 COVID-19 vaccine. The assay was immunoSEQ multiplex PCR, and TCRdb's table has in-frame clones only and misses some. Here the sample spans some 30,000 clones, approximately 91% being singletons. The CDR3 loop spans 13 amino acids. Looked up from germline, CDR1 is GTSNPN and CDR2 is SVGIG (reference sequence). V dropped 0 bases and J dropped 6 bases, with 12 bases sitting between them. The sequence derives from an adult in good health. Material: peripheral blood, obtained on day 0 of AZD1222 vaccination. The chain has TRBV30 and TRBJ2-7; D may match TRBD1 or TRBD2 (5 bases each). CDR3 sequence: CAWSVQAGTEQYF. The CDR3 nucleotides are TGTGCCTGGAGTGTACAGGCAGGGACCGAGCAGTACTTC.